This TCR beta chain derives from a study of blood T cells in healthy people across ages. Next came a second PCR, run for about 6 to 11 cycles, which used a sample-barcoded 5' primer along with a J-beta primer mix. With 12 random nucleotides, a template-switch adaptor tagged each individual cDNA molecule. TCRdb re-derived calls from the 5' RACE reads in MiXCR, one entry per CDR3 protein. The sample shows around 1.1 million distinct CDR3 sequences, less than 45% of them seen only once. Trimming left V 6 bases short and J 6 bases short, with 19 bases between. This CDR3 contains 14 residues. Germline V CDR1 and CDR2: DFQATT, SNEGSKA (reference sequence).

This clonotype was sampled from a man between 18 and 35 years old in good health. Sequencing used blood. This sequence joins TRBV20-1 and TRBJ2-3; TRBD1 is a possible D gene (5 bases). This chain's CDR3 is CSAPWGYGLDTQYF. CDR3 nucleotide sequence: TGCAGTGCCCCGTGGGGCTACGGTTTGGATACGCAGTATTTT.